The rows below give T cell receptor beta chains drawn from one sample of a study of HIV-infected patients and healthy controls. TCRdb passed the 5' RACE reads through MiXCR, listing each CDR3 protein once. This sample has around 64,000 distinct CDR3 sequences, with less than 20% found just once. Sequencing was done on a sample of CD4+ T cells from blood. The receptors were sampled from a human donor in good health. Both conserved end residues are part of each CDR3. D genes are given only for firm matches. Expanded clones get a size class; other rows say once, few or many, or leave the size out.

CDR3,DNA,size,V,D,length,J
CASSTSSGSWYEQFF,TGCGCCAGCAGCACATCTAGCGGGAGTTGGTATGAGCAGTTCTTC,few,TRBV5-1,TRBD2,15,TRBJ2-1
CASSLGGGQETQYF,TGTGCCAGCAGTTTAGGTGGGGGGCAAGAGACCCAGTACTTC,many,TRBV28,NA,14,TRBJ2-5
CASSQGGSGANVLTF,TGTGCCAGCAGCCAAGGGGGGTCAGGGGCCAACGTCCTGACTTTC,few,TRBV3-1,NA,15,TRBJ2-6
CASSLGTGSTDTQYF,TGTGCCAGCAGTTTAGGTACGGGGAGCACAGATACGCAGTATTTT,few,TRBV28,NA,15,TRBJ2-3
CAISRTGSEAFF,TGTGCCATCAGCCGGACAGGGTCTGAAGCTTTCTTT,few,TRBV10-3,TRBD1,12,TRBJ1-1
CASSWFRGNSPLHF,TGTGCCAGCTCCTGGTTTAGGGGTAATTCACCCCTCCACTTT,many,TRBV14,NA,14,TRBJ1-6
CSVEFPHEADTQYF,TGCAGCGTTGAGTTTCCCCACGAGGCAGATACGCAGTATTTT,NA,TRBV29-1,NA,14,TRBJ2-3
CASSSPALAGGGSTDTQYF,TGTGCCAGCAGCTCCCCTGCACTAGCGGGGGGCGGGAGCACAGATACGCAGTATTTT,NA,TRBV13,TRBD2,19,TRBJ2-3
CASSSLGGASTDTQYF,TGTGCCAGCAGCTCCCTAGGGGGGGCTTCCACAGATACGCAGTATTTT,many,TRBV7-8,NA,16,TRBJ2-3
CASSQDRGYEQYF,TGTGCCAGCAGCCAGGACAGGGGGTACGAGCAGTACTTC,many,TRBV7-2,TRBD1,13,TRBJ2-7
CASSGLAGETQYF,TGTGCCAGCTCCGGACTAGCGGGGGAGACCCAGTACTTC,many,TRBV18,TRBD2,13,TRBJ2-5
CATYEFYGYTF,TGTGCCACTTACGAATTCTATGGCTACACCTTC,few,TRBV24-1,NA,11,TRBJ1-2
CASSLARSNLENTEAFF,TGTGCCAGCAGCTTAGCGCGGTCCAACTTGGAGAACACTGAAGCTTTCTTT,NA,TRBV7-9,NA,17,TRBJ1-1
CASSLAGSPYEQYF,TGTGCCAGCAGTTTAGCGGGTTCCCCCTACGAGCAGTACTTC,few,TRBV12-3/TRBV12-4,NA,14,TRBJ2-7
CASSYEGGSHNEQFF,TGTGCCAGCAGTTACGAGGGGGGGAGCCACAATGAGCAGTTCTTC,few,TRBV6-2/TRBV6-3,NA,15,TRBJ2-1
CASSFQGGGGNEQFF,TGTGCCAGCAGTTTTCAGGGCGGGGGGGGAAATGAGCAGTTCTTC,few,TRBV28,TRBD2,15,TRBJ2-1
CASSSATGRNEQFF,TGTGCCAGCAGCTCCGCGACAGGGCGCAATGAGCAGTTCTTC,few,TRBV7-3,TRBD1,14,TRBJ2-1
CASSPGSYEQYF,TGTGCCAGCAGCCCAGGGTCCTACGAGCAGTACTTC,many,TRBV7-2,NA,12,TRBJ2-7
CASSPRTSGTPHEQYF,TGCGCCAGCAGCCCGAGGACTAGCGGGACCCCCCACGAGCAGTACTTC,few,TRBV5-1,TRBD2,16,TRBJ2-7
CAWPTLDGYTF,TGTGCCTGGCCAACGCTTGATGGCTACACCTTC,few,TRBV30,NA,11,TRBJ1-2
CASSYQQGYEQYF,TGTGCCAGCAGCTACCAACAGGGGTACGAGCAGTACTTC,NA,TRBV7-2,TRBD1,13,TRBJ2-7
CASSPREVTDTQYF,TGCGCCAGCAGCCCGCGGGAGGTGACAGATACGCAGTATTTT,NA,TRBV4-3,TRBD2,14,TRBJ2-3
CATSDFYGYTF,TGTGCCACCAGTGATTTTTATGGCTACACCTTC,NA,TRBV24-1,NA,11,TRBJ1-2
CSARDPVRGVYNEQFF,TGCAGTGCTAGAGATCCCGTTAGGGGGGTATACAATGAGCAGTTCTTC,few,TRBV20-1,NA,16,TRBJ2-1
CASSAPEIKPPYNEQFF,TGTGCCAGCAGCGCCCCCGAGATAAAACCACCCTACAATGAGCAGTTCTTC,NA,TRBV9,NA,17,TRBJ2-1
CASNGPVIYEQYF,TGTGCCAGCAATGGGCCAGTGATCTACGAGCAGTACTTC,NA,TRBV2,NA,13,TRBJ2-7
CASSGTGTGANVLTF,TGTGCCAGCAGTGGGACAGGGACTGGGGCCAACGTCCTGACTTTC,NA,TRBV25-1,TRBD1,15,TRBJ2-6
CASQRQSQETQYF,TGTGCCAGCCAAAGACAGAGCCAAGAGACCCAGTACTTC,NA,TRBV6-1,NA,13,TRBJ2-5
CASSPSPQPADTQYF,TGTGCCAGCTCACCTAGCCCCCAACCGGCAGATACGCAGTATTTT,NA,TRBV18,NA,15,TRBJ2-3
CASSYSRGVSTDTQYF,TGTGCCAGCAGTTACTCCCGCGGGGTTAGCACAGATACGCAGTATTTT,NA,TRBV6-2/TRBV6-3,NA,16,TRBJ2-3
CASSLEYEQFF,TGTGCCAGCAGTTTAGAGTATGAGCAGTTCTTC,many,TRBV12-3/TRBV12-4,NA,11,TRBJ2-1
CASSPDAGGRTYGYTF,TGTGCCAGCTCACCAGATGCAGGGGGCCGGACCTATGGCTACACCTTC,NA,TRBV18,TRBD1,16,TRBJ1-2
CASSLVGLNQPQHF,TGTGCCAGCAGCTTAGTAGGGCTGAATCAGCCCCAGCATTTT,few,TRBV7-9,NA,14,TRBJ1-5
CASSPPQGTGLSPLHF,TGTGCCAGCAGCCCGCCCCAGGGGACAGGGCTTTCACCCCTCCACTTT,many,TRBV14,TRBD1,16,TRBJ1-6
CASSLLPTPTQYF,TGTGCCAGCAGTTTACTTCCGACGCCTACGCAGTATTTT,NA,TRBV28,NA,13,TRBJ2-3
CSAGSPGSRYGYTF,TGCAGTGCCGGAAGCCCAGGGAGCCGCTATGGCTACACCTTC,few,TRBV20-1,NA,14,TRBJ1-2
CASSRRLTGSSEAFF,TGTGCCAGCAGCCGTCGCCTCACAGGGTCAAGTGAAGCTTTCTTT,NA,TRBV3-1,NA,15,TRBJ1-1
CASSSRTSGQRNEQFF,TGTGCCAGCAGCTCGCGGACTAGCGGGCAAAGGAATGAGCAGTTCTTC,NA,TRBV7-3,TRBD2,16,TRBJ2-1
CASSSLVGYEQYF,TGTGCCAGCAGTTCCCTGGTGGGCTACGAGCAGTACTTC,NA,TRBV12-3/TRBV12-4,NA,13,TRBJ2-7
CASSKGVQAHRDEQYF,TGTGCCAGCAGCAAGGGGGTTCAGGCCCACCGCGACGAGCAGTACTTC,few,TRBV21-1,NA,16,TRBJ2-7
CASTREEGDSNQPQHF,TGTGCCAGCACGCGAGAGGAGGGGGATAGCAATCAGCCCCAGCATTTT,NA,TRBV12-3/TRBV12-4,NA,16,TRBJ1-5
CSARVGTGNTEAFF,TGCAGTGCTAGAGTGGGGACAGGGAACACTGAAGCTTTCTTT,many,TRBV20-1,TRBD1,14,TRBJ1-1
CASSQAGDTDTQYF,TGTGCCAGCAGTCAAGCGGGGGACACAGATACGCAGTATTTT,few,TRBV28,TRBD2,14,TRBJ2-3
CSVLLDSPNSPLHF,TGCAGCGTCCTGCTCGACAGTCCCAATTCACCCCTCCACTTT,many,TRBV29-1,NA,14,TRBJ1-6
CASSRRVSQNTGELFF,TGTGCCAGCAGCCGCCGGGTCTCTCAGAACACCGGGGAGCTGTTTTTT,NA,TRBV4-2,NA,16,TRBJ2-2